Included here is one T cell receptor beta chain sequence, with context. Its specificity is unknown. The entry originates in a study of beta chain features in type 1 diabetes. General study results and limits: Healthy donors had naive, central memory and Treg TCRB repertoires that appeared less similar than those seen among patients. Fewer junction insertions and more nucleotide deletions appeared in type 1 diabetes patients.

The sequenced template was cDNA made from the entire isolated RNA. Generated by immunoSEQ multiplex PCR, the TCRdb table keeps only in-frame clones and is missing some. The sample comprises roughly 140,000 clones, about 51% of which are singletons, and over 0.4% rests with the top ten. This TCR was sampled from a man aged 18 to 30 in good health. Sample: Tregs from blood.

CDR3 amino acids: CASSPDRGYGYTF. The CDR3 DNA reads TGCGCCAGCAGCCCAGACAGGGGCTATGGCTACACCTTC. The chain couples TRBV4-3 to TRBJ1-2, with TRBD1 matching 8 bases. From germline, CDR1 is LGHNA and CDR2 YSLEER. After removal of 4 bases from V and 4 bases from J, the junction contained 2 bases not matched to a gene. There are 13 residues in the CDR3.